This T cell receptor (beta chain) was found in a study of TIL therapy for anti-PD-1-resistant metastatic lung cancer. Across the study: Median patient age was around 50, ranging roughly 38-75 years. The study's findings and limits: This highly selected cohort may not generalize to typical lung cancer patients. TIL clonotype persistence in blood showed no apparent association with response.

Germline V gene sequence: CDR1 GTSNPN, CDR2 SVGIG (reference sequence). This CDR3 has 15 amino acids. Losses at the gene ends were 2 bases for V and 0 bases for J; bases not matched to a gene: 4. Regarding this clone: Its antigen remains unidentified.

The libraries were made with immunoSEQ v3. Using immunoSEQ multiplex PCR, the repertoire was profiled, and TCRdb retains in-frame clones only, with some absent. The sample has approximately 22,000 clones, about 71% seen once. Stated time point: pre-treatment sample, taken before nivolumab and TIL therapy. Patients were adults with stage 4 NSCLC. V and J are TRBV30 and TRBJ1-5; 7 bases match TRBD1. The TCR comes from a person aged 25-85 years with non-small cell lung cancer. Sequenced material: blood, taken at baseline. CDR3: CAWSPGTVSNQPQHF. DNA for the CDR3: TGTGCCTGGAGTCCCGGGACAGTTAGCAATCAGCCCCAGCATTTT.